The 11 T cell receptor beta chains below come from one sample, sequenced in a study of T-cell reconstitution after alpha-beta-depleted transplantation in children. Molecular barcoding with unique molecular identifiers was used for the TCRbeta library. Using its own MiXCR run on the PCR reads, TCRdb lists one record per CDR3 protein. The table lists some 600,000 distinct CDR3 sequences, approximately 17% of them singletons. Sequences were derived from PBMCs from the stem cell graft donor, sampled from the stem cell graft. The source is a human donor who donated a stem cell graft to a child with acute myeloid leukemia.

This chain uses TRBV20-1 with TRBJ1-4; tentatively, D is TRBD1 (5 bases). V lost 0 bases to trimming and J lost 5 bases, with 16 bases between them. This CDR3 is 16 amino acids long. CDR1 DFQATT and CDR2 SNEGSKA come from the germline V gene (reference sequence). The CDR3 sequence: CSARDDMTDKNEKLFF. In nucleotides, the CDR3 is TGCAGTGCTAGAGATGACATGACAGACAAGAATGAAAAACTGTTTTTT.

This clonotype was seen a few times. The chain links TRBV20-1 to TRBJ2-7; 7 nucleotides line up with TRBD1. Germline V lookup: CDR1 DFQATT, CDR2 SNEGSKA (reference sequence). V dropped 0 bases and J dropped 5; count of bases not matched to a gene: 10. The CDR3 is 15 residues long. CDR3 nucleotides: TGCAGTGCTAGAGATCCCAGGGGGACCGGCGACGAGCAGTACGTC. Translated: CSARDPRGTGDEQYV.

This clonotype was observed a handful of times. The chain joins TRBV28 to TRBJ2-4; D is possibly TRBD1 (8 bases). Germline values: CDR1 MDHEN, CDR2 SYDVKM. Trimming stripped 6 bases from V and 0 bases from J, with 18 bases between. The CDR3 totals 17 residues. The CDR3 nucleotides are TGTGCCAGCAGCCCCGGACAGGGAGGGGTAGCCAAAAACATTCAGTACTTC. Protein: CASSPGQGGVAKNIQYF.

CDR3 in DNA: TGTGCCAGCACCGGGGGGGGGCGAAGCACAGATACGCAGTATTTT. This codes for CASTGGGRSTDTQYF. The genes are TRBV9 and TRBJ2-3; 8 bases align to TRBD2. CDR3 length: 15 amino acids. The J segment lost 0 bases and the V segment lost 6 bases, leaving 6 bases of the junction unmatched. CDR1 is SGDLS, CDR2 YYNGEE, per germline.

The V gene is TRBV20-1, the J gene TRBJ2-3; 8 bases fit TRBD2. Germline CDR1 reads DFQATT; CDR2 reads SNEGSKA (reference sequence). The CDR3 contains 16 residues. Unmatched junction bases numbered 11, after V lost 1 base and J lost 5 bases. DNA for the CDR3: TGCAGTGCTAGAGGGGCCCTTAGCGGGGTTCAAGATACGCAGTATTTT. Translated, it gives CSARGALSGVQDTQYF.

V is TRBV7-8 and J is TRBJ1-2; D not resolved. Germline CDR1 SGHVS, CDR2 FQNEAQ. V dropped 5 bases and J dropped 4 bases, with 14 bases sitting between them. This CDR3 has 14 residues. The CDR3 DNA is TGTGCCAGCAGCCTAGAGGCCACCATCTATGGCTACACCTTC. The encoded protein is CASSLEATIYGYTF. The whole variable domain, remainder taken from reference TRBV7-8 and TRBJ1-2, is GAGVSQSPRYKVAKRGQDVALRCDPISGHVSLFWYQQALGQGPEFLTYFQNEAQLDKSGLPSDRFFAERPEGSVSTLKIQRTQQEDSAVYLCASSLEATIYGYTFGSGTRLTVV.

This chain joins TRBV24-1 and TRBJ2-1, with D perhaps TRBD1 (6 bases). Germline V lookup: CDR1 KGHDR, CDR2 SFDVKD. The V end was cut by 3 bases, the J end by 6 bases, with 11 bases between. The CDR3 consists of 14 residues. CDR3 nucleotides: TGTGCCACCAGTGATATGGGGGCGGGCAATGAGCAGTTCTTC. Translation: CATSDMGAGNEQFF.

This clonotype was observed many times. This chain joins TRBV29-1 and TRBJ1-5, with 8 bases matching TRBD1. With V trimmed by 6 bases and J by 5 bases, 9 bases remained unmatched. Germline V gene data show CDR1 as SQVTM and CDR2 as ANQGSEA. This CDR3 is 14 amino acids long. CDR3 sequence (DNA): TGCAGCGTCACCGGGACAGGCGGAGATCAGCCCCAGCATTTT. Its protein is CSVTGTGGDQPQHF.

There are many counts of this clonotype. V gene TRBV29-1 combines with J gene TRBJ1-2; tentative D call: TRBD1 (5 bases). The CDR3 length is 11 residues. V was shortened by 8 bases and J by 4 bases, with 11 bases between the two germline ends. The V gene's germline CDR1 is SQVTM and CDR2 ANQGSEA. DNA of the CDR3: TGCAGCTTCAGGGTCGGCTATGGCTACACCTTC. Amino acids: CSFRVGYGYTF.

This clonotype was detected many times. V usage is TRBV20-1 and J usage is TRBJ2-7; D perhaps matches TRBD2 (5 bases). The CDR3 has 14 residues. The ends were cut back, 5 bases at V and 6 bases at J, with 20 bases in the middle. Germline CDR1 and CDR2: DFQATT and SNEGSKA (reference sequence). DNA of the CDR3: TGCAGTGCTGGCCTGGCGGACTGGAGGAGCGAGCAGTACTTC. This encodes CSAGLADWRSEQYF.

This clonotype was recorded a few times. The V and J genes are TRBV21-1 and TRBJ2-2; TRBD1, the table's D call, was not compared with the DNA. TRBV21-1 is deemed a pseudogene. The CDR3 has 16 amino acids. This CDR3 reads CASSKGGDRGTGELFF. In DNA, the CDR3 is TGTGCCAGCAGCAAAGGAGGGGACAGGGGAACCGGGGAGCTGTTTTTT.